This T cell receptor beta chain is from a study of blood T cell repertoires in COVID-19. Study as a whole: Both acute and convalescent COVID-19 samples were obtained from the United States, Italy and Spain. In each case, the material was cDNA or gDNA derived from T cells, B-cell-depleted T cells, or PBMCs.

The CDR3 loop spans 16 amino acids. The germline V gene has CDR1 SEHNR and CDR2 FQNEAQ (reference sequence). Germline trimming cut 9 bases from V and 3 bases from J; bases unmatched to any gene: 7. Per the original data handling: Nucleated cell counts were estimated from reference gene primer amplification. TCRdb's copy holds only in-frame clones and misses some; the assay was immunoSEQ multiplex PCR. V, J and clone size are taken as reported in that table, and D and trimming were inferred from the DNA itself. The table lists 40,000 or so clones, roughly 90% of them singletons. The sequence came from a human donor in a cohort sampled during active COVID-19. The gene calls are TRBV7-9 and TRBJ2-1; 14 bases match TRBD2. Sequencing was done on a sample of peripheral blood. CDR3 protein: CASFRTSGRNYNEQFF. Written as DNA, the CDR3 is TGTGCCAGTTTCAGGACTAGCGGGAGGAACTACAATGAGCAGTTCTTC.